What follows are 30 T cell receptor beta chains derived from one specimen sequenced in a study of blood T cell repertoires in COVID-19. The table came from immunoSEQ multiplex PCR; TCRdb's copy has only in-frame clones and leaves some out. Of hundreds of thousands of clones in the sample, roughly nine tenths were seen once. Sample: peripheral blood. The origin of the receptors is a woman aged 55-75 years who had recovered from COVID-19.

This sequence joins TRBV7-9 and TRBJ2-2, with D unclear. V lost 4 bases, J lost 4 bases, and 13 bases lay in between. The CDR3 contains 15 residues. Germline-derived CDR1 and CDR2 are SEHNR and FQNEAQ (reference sequence). The CDR3 protein is CASSSWIQPTGELFF. CDR3 coding DNA: TGTGCCAGCAGCTCCTGGATACAGCCCACCGGGGAGCTGTTTTTT. Full variable domain (rest looked up from reference TRBV7-9 and TRBJ2-2): DTGVSQNPRHKITKRGQNVTFRCDPISEHNRLYWYRQTLGQGPEFLTYFQNEAQLEKSRLLSDRFSAERPKGSFSTLEIQRTEQGDSAMYLCASSSWIQPTGELFFGEGSRLTVL.

The rearrangement joins TRBV28 to TRBJ1-2; D is uncertain. The CDR3 covers 14 residues. Germline V gives CDR1 MDHEN, CDR2 SYDVKM. Trimming pared 11 bases from V and 0 bases from J, leaving 16 bases between. The CDR3 sequence: CAASERGPNYGYTF. The CDR3 region has the DNA TGTGCCGCCTCAGAACGTGGCCCTAACTATGGCTACACCTTC.

This clone was seen a few times. This chain joins TRBV28 and TRBJ1-5; TRBD1 might be the D (5 bases). CDR3 size: 13 residues. Germline V gene data show CDR1 as MDHEN and CDR2 as SYDVKM. V was pared by 8 bases and J by 5 bases, with 13 bases between. In DNA, the CDR3 is TGTGCCAGCCTGGCGCAGGGCCATCAGCCCCAGCATTTT. Protein product: CASLAQGHQPQHF.

V gene TRBV9 combines with J gene TRBJ1-3; D is perhaps TRBD1 (6 bases). V shed 4 bases and J shed 4 bases, with 12 bases lying between them. The CDR3 spans 14 residues. The germline CDR1 and CDR2 sequences are SGDLS and YYNGEE. The CDR3 bases are TGTGCCAGCAGCCTCGGGGGGGCCGGAAACACCATATATTTT. Its protein product is CASSLGGAGNTIYF.

This clone was recorded once. This chain joins TRBV6-5 and TRBJ1-4; a possible D gene is TRBD1 (6 bases). Germline CDR1 MNHEY, CDR2 SVGAGI. V was shortened by 2 bases and J by 5 bases, with 12 bases between the two germline ends. This CDR3 comprises 15 residues. Here the CDR3 reads CASSYRTASNEKLFF. The CDR3 DNA reads as TGTGCCAGCAGTTACCGGACAGCGTCCAATGAAAAACTGTTTTTT.

This clone was found once. The genes are TRBV2 and TRBJ1-3; 7 nucleotides line up with TRBD1. V was clipped by 8 bases and J by 2 bases; unmatched bases: 0. Germline V CDR1 and CDR2: SNHLY, FYNNEI. The CDR3 consists of 12 residues. The CDR3 region is CASQGAGNTIYF. The DNA of the CDR3 is TGTGCCAGCCAGGGGGCTGGAAACACCATATATTTT.

The J gene is TRBJ2-3, the V gene TRBV19; 7 nucleotides match TRBD2. There are 13 residues in the CDR3. Germline trimming cut 5 bases from V and 3 bases from J; bases unmatched to any gene: 2. Per germline, CDR1 LNHDA and CDR2 SQIVND (reference sequence). DNA of the CDR3: TGTGCCAGTAGTGGGGGGGTGACAGATACGCAGTATTTT. Translated: CASSGGVTDTQYF.

The chain joins TRBV10-3 to TRBJ2-7; 7 nucleotides agree with TRBD1. The CDR3 contains 17 residues. J lost 6 bases, V lost 2 bases, and 16 bases had no gene match. The germline V gene encodes CDR1 ENHRY and CDR2 SYGVKD. In DNA, the CDR3 is TGTGCCATCAGTGAGCTGTTACAGGGGAAAGGGGTCTTCGAGCAGTACTTC. Translating gives CAISELLQGKGVFEQYF.

This clone was seen only a few times. This chain joins TRBV9 and TRBJ1-1, with a tentative D call TRBD1 (6 bases). In germline, CDR1 is SGDLS, CDR2 YYNGEE. The CDR3 loop spans 13 amino acids. Trimming took 4 bases from V and 4 from J, leaving 11 bases between them. The CDR3 DNA is TGTGCCAGCAGCTATCAGGGGACCACTGAAGCTTTCTTT. It is translated as CASSYQGTTEAFF. Filled out from reference TRBV9 and TRBJ1-1, the complete variable domain reads DSGVTQTPKHLITATGQRVTLRCSPRSGDLSVYWYQQSLDQGLQFLIQYYNGEERAKGNILERFSAQQFPDLHSELNLSSLELGDSALYFCASSYQGTTEAFFGQGTRLTVV.

V and J are TRBV10-3 and TRBJ1-2; 7 bases are a match to TRBD1. The CDR3 length is 17 residues. CDR1 is ENHRY and CDR2 is SYGVKD in the germline V gene. Unmatched junction bases numbered 12, after V lost 5 bases and J lost 0 bases. In DNA, the CDR3 is TGTGCCATCAGTTATACAGGGGACCCCTCTTCTAACTATGGCTACACCTTC. Translation gives CAISYTGDPSSNYGYTF.

The genes are TRBV18 and TRBJ2-7, with a possible D match to TRBD1 (6 bases). CDR3 length: 13 residues. The germline V gene has CDR1 KGHSH and CDR2 LQKENI. V gave up 6 bases and J gave up 0 bases, with 9 bases separating them. The CDR3 spells CASSGQRSYEQYF. CDR3 in DNA: TGTGCCAGCTCCGGACAGCGCTCCTACGAGCAGTACTTC.

J is TRBJ2-3 and V is TRBV5-4; 11 nucleotides align to TRBD2. Germline V gene lookup returns CDR1 SGHNT and CDR2 YYREEE (reference sequence). V lost 8 bases and J lost 5; bases outside the gene matches: 13. The CDR3 is 16 residues long. CDR3 residues: CASATYLAGGVDTQYF. The CDR3, as DNA: TGTGCCAGTGCCACTTATCTAGCGGGGGGAGTAGATACGCAGTATTTT.

V is TRBV27 and J is TRBJ1-2; no clear D gene. Looked up from germline, CDR1 is MNHEY and CDR2 is SMNVEV (reference sequence). The V gene lost 6 bases and the J gene lost 2 bases, with 7 bases spanning the gap. The CDR3 extends over 12 amino acids. DNA of the CDR3: TGTGCCAGCAGCACAGCAAACTATGGCTACACCTTC. Amino acids: CASSTANYGYTF.

J is TRBJ2-1 and V is TRBV10-3, with 14 bases lining up with TRBD2. The CDR3 spans 18 residues. V shed 4 bases and J 5 bases; nucleotides not matched to a gene: 10. The germline V gene encodes CDR1 ENHRY and CDR2 SYGVKD. CDR3 in DNA: TGTGCCATCAGTGCCGGGACTAGCGGGGGTAAAGCCGACAATGAGCAGTTCTTC. Translating gives CAISAGTSGGKADNEQFF.

The J gene is TRBJ2-7, the V gene TRBV11-2; the D gene is possibly TRBD2 (7 bases). From germline, CDR1 is SGHAT and CDR2 FQNNGV. CDR3 length: 15 residues. V lost 4 bases and J lost 5, with 18 bases in between. In DNA form, the CDR3 reads TGTGCCAGCAGCTCTATTAGGGGGGGTGCCCACGAGCAGTACTTC. Encoded protein: CASSSIRGGAHEQYF.

This rearrangement joins TRBV5-4 to TRBJ2-3; 9 bases are a match to TRBD2. The CDR3 is 13 amino acids. Per germline, CDR1 SGHNT and CDR2 YYREEE (reference sequence). Trimming took 0 bases from V and 15 from J; bases not matched to a gene: 8. The CDR3 DNA sequence: TGTGCCAGCAGCTTGGAGACAGCGGGGGGTTTATATTTT. This encodes CASSLETAGGLYF.

The rearrangement joins TRBV18 to TRBJ2-1; 9 positions match TRBD1. Germline V lookup: CDR1 KGHSH, CDR2 LQKENI. This CDR3 is built from 16 residues. Unmatched junction bases numbered 12, after V lost 6 bases and J lost 6 bases. CDR3 nucleotide sequence: TGTGCCAGCTCCCGAGATAGGGACAGGGCCAGCAATGAGCAGTTCTTC. This gives the protein CASSRDRDRASNEQFF. Full variable domain (rest looked up from reference TRBV18 and TRBJ2-1): NAGVMQNPRHLVRRRGQEARLRCSPMKGHSHVYWYRQLPEEGLKFMVYLQKENIIDESGMPKERFSAEFPKEGPSILRIQQVVRGDSAAYFCASSRDRDRASNEQFFGPGTRLTVL.

V usage is TRBV5-1 and J usage is TRBJ1-1, with 7 bases identical to TRBD1. Germline-derived CDR1 and CDR2 are SGHRS and YFSETQ. The CDR3 covers 16 residues. The V segment lost 0 bases and the J segment 4 bases; nucleotides outside the gene matches: 9. The CDR3: CASSLETGVRGTEAFF. CDR3 nucleotides: TGCGCCAGCAGCTTGGAAACAGGGGTGAGAGGCACTGAAGCTTTCTTT.

V usage is TRBV7-3 and J usage is TRBJ2-2, with D perhaps matching TRBD2 (5 bases). This CDR3 comprises 15 residues. Trimming took 6 bases from V and 4 from J, leaving 15 bases between them. Germline CDR1 reads SGHTA; CDR2 reads FQGTGA. CDR3 residues: CASRKGGLGTGELFF. The CDR3 DNA reads TGTGCCAGCAGGAAAGGAGGTCTAGGCACCGGGGAGCTGTTTTTT.

V and J are TRBV10-3 and TRBJ1-5; maybe TRBD1 (6 bases). Deletions cut 6 bases from V and 3 bases from J, with 12 bases between. CDR1 and CDR2 from the germline V gene are ENHRY and SYGVKD. The CDR3 is 14 amino acids. In nucleotides, the CDR3 is TGTGCCATCAGGGGGGACACCTTCAATCAGCCCCAGCATTTT. Translation gives CAIRGDTFNQPQHF.

This clone has only one observation. The chain employs TRBV10-3 and TRBJ1-5; D gene ambiguous. Germline CDR1 is ENHRY and CDR2 is SYGVKD. Trimming pared 3 bases from V and 5 bases from J, leaving 11 bases between. The CDR3 sequence is 14 residues long. CDR3 nucleotide sequence: TGTGCCATCAGTGATACTTTCGGGGATCAGCCCCAGCATTTT. This gives the protein CAISDTFGDQPQHF.

This clone was detected ten times or more. V is TRBV14 and J is TRBJ2-5; 11 bases fit TRBD2. Trimming cost V 4 bases and J 1 base; bases outside gene matches: 5. The CDR3 has 16 residues. In germline, CDR1 is SGHDN, CDR2 FVKESK. The CDR3 region is CASSPLAGGSQETQYF. CDR3 sequence (DNA): TGTGCCAGCAGCCCCCTAGCGGGGGGCTCCCAAGAGACCCAGTACTTC.

This clone was seen once. The CDR3 protein is CASSPELAILSGANVLTF. CDR3 DNA: TGTGCCAGCAGCCCGGAACTAGCGATCCTCTCTGGGGCCAACGTCCTGACTTTC. The J gene is TRBJ2-6, the V gene TRBV5-4; 7 positions agree with TRBD2. V lost 4 bases and J lost 0; bases outside the gene matches: 10. Germline CDR1 is SGHNT and CDR2 is YYREEE (reference sequence). The CDR3 totals 18 residues.

The V call is TRBV19, the J call TRBJ2-7; TRBD2 might be the D (5 bases). The V gene's germline CDR1 is LNHDA and CDR2 SQIVND (reference sequence). V lost 0 bases, J lost 6 bases, and 12 bases lay in between. This CDR3 is built from 14 residues. The CDR3 nucleotides read TGTGCCAGTAGTATAGACGGAGGACCACGCGAGCAGTACTTC. This encodes CASSIDGGPREQYF.

The rearrangement links TRBV5-4 to TRBJ2-1, with TRBD2 identical over 7 bases. This CDR3 contains 15 residues. Losses at the gene ends were 0 bases for V and 9 bases for J; bases not matched to a gene: 9. CDR1 SGHNT and CDR2 YYREEE come from the germline V gene (reference sequence). Here the CDR3 reads CASSLATREGGEQFF. The CDR3 DNA is TGTGCCAGCAGCTTGGCGACTAGGGAGGGAGGTGAGCAGTTCTTC.

The V call is TRBV28, the J call TRBJ1-1, with 7 bases fitting TRBD1. The V segment lost 3 bases and the J segment 1 base; nucleotides outside the gene matches: 5. Germline values: CDR1 MDHEN, CDR2 SYDVKM. The CDR3 runs to 15 residues. CDR3 protein: CASSFAGGRNTEAFF. CDR3 nucleotide sequence: TGTGCCAGCAGTTTTGCAGGGGGGAGGAACACTGAAGCTTTCTTT.

This clone was observed a single time. The chain combines TRBV9 with TRBJ2-3; 8 bases map to TRBD1. Germline V CDR1 and CDR2: SGDLS, YYNGEE. This CDR3 spans 15 amino acids. The trim removed 6 bases at V and 2 bases at J, leaving 8 bases unmatched. CDR3 in amino acids: CASTTGVRATDTQYF. As DNA, the CDR3 is TGTGCCAGCACGACAGGGGTAAGGGCCACAGATACGCAGTATTTT.

This CDR3 is CASSQDNGYEQYF. The CDR3 coding sequence is TGCGCCAGCAGCCAAGATAACGGCTACGAGCAGTACTTC. The rearrangement uses TRBV4-3 and TRBJ2-7; D not certain. The CDR3 totals 13 residues. Germline V CDR1 and CDR2: LGHNA, YSLEER. The germline V and J ends were trimmed by 0 bases and 3 bases, with 6 bases remaining between them.

The V gene is TRBV5-1, the J gene TRBJ2-5, with a tentative D call TRBD1 (5 bases). Germline values: CDR1 SGHRS, CDR2 YFSETQ. V lost 2 bases to trimming and J lost 1 base, with 15 bases between them. There are 16 residues in the CDR3. The CDR3 nucleotides are TGCGCCAGCAGCTTTGCCGACAGCTCGGGCCAAGAGACCCAGTACTTC. Protein product: CASSFADSSGQETQYF.

The chain couples TRBV9 to TRBJ2-3; tentative D call: TRBD1 (5 bases). Between the trimmed V and J ends, which lost 3 bases and 4 bases, there was a span of 12 bases. This CDR3 spans 14 amino acids. Germline V gene sequence: CDR1 SGDLS, CDR2 YYNGEE. Written as DNA, the CDR3 is TGTGCCAGCAGCGCTTCAGGGCTGGCAGATACGCAGTATTTT. This encodes CASSASGLADTQYF. Drawing the rest from reference TRBV9 and TRBJ2-3, the complete variable domain is DSGVTQTPKHLITATGQRVTLRCSPRSGDLSVYWYQQSLDQGLQFLIQYYNGEERAKGNILERFSAQQFPDLHSELNLSSLELGDSALYFCASSASGLADTQYFGPGTRLTVL.